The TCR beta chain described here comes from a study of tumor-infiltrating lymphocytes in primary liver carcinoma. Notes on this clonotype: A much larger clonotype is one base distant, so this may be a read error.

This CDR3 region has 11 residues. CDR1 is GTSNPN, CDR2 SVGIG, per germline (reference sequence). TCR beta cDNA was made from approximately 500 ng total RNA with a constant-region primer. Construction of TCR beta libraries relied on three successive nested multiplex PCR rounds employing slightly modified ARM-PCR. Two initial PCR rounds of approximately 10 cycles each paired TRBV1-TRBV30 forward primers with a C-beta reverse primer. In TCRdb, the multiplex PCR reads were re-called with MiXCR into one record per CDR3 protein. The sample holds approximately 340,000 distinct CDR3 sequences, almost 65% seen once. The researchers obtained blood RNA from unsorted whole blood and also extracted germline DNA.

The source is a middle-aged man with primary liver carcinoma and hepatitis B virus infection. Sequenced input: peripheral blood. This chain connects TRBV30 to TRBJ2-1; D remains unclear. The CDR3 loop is CVWSSYNEQFF. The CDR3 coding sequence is TGTGTCTGGAGTTCGTACAATGAGCAGTTCTTC.